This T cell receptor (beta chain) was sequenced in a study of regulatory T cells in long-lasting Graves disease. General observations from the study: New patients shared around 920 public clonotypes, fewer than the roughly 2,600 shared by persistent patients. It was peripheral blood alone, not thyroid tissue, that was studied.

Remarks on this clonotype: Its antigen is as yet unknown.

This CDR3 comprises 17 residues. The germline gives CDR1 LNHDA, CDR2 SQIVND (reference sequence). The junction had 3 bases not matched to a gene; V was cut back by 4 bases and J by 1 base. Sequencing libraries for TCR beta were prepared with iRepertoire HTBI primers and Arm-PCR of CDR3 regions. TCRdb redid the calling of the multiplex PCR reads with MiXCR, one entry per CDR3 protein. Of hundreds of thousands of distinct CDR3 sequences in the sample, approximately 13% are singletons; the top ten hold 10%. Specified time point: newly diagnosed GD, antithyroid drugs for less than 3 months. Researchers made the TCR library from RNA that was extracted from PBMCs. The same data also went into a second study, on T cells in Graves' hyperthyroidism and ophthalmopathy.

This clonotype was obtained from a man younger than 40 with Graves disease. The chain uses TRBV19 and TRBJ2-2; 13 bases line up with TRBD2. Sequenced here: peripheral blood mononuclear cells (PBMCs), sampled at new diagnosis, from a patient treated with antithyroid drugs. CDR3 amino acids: CASSRLAGGLNTGELFF. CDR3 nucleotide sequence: TGTGCCAGTAGTAGACTAGCGGGAGGCCTGAACACCGGGGAGCTGTTTTTT. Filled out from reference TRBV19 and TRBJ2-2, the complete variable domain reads DGGITQSPKYLFRKEGQNVTLSCEQNLNHDAMYWYRQDPGQGLRLIYYSQIVNDFQKGDIAEGYSVSREKKESFPLTVTSAQKNPTAFYLCASSRLAGGLNTGELFFGEGSRLTVL.